This entry lists 13 T cell receptor beta chains sequenced from one sample in a study of blood T cell repertoires in COVID-19 (dated by TCRdb to about 2020). Library generation was performed with the immunoSEQ multiplex PCR assay. The immuneACCESS repertoire file appears here via TCRdb, limited to in-frame rearrangements. These files lack a portion of the clones; in checked studies, under half of the deficit traces to unresolved V genes, and the cause of the others is not known. The sample table lists about 260,000 clones, approximately 90% of them with a count of one. The biggest ten clones account for roughly 4% of the sample. Material for sequencing was peripheral blood. These receptors came from a man aged 60 to 69 who had recovered from COVID-19.

The chain joins TRBV7-6 to TRBJ1-3; no clear D gene. The CDR3 sequence is 14 residues long. Germline assignment: CDR1 SGHVS and CDR2 FNYEAQ. V lost 8 bases and J lost 1, with 12 bases in between. The CDR3 region is CASLKSASGNTIYF. CDR3 in DNA: TGTGCCAGCCTAAAGAGTGCTTCTGGAAACACCATATATTTT.

This chain connects TRBV5-5 to TRBJ1-2, with D perhaps matching TRBD1 (6 bases). The ends were cut back, 3 bases at V and 1 base at J, with 19 bases in the middle. The CDR3 has 17 residues. Germline CDR1 and CDR2: SGHKS and YYEKEE (reference sequence). CDR3 amino acids: CASSSMDRIVLNYGYTF. In DNA, the CDR3 is TGTGCCAGCAGCTCGATGGACAGAATTGTACTTAACTATGGCTACACCTTC.

The chain employs TRBV27 and TRBJ1-2; TRBD1 agrees at 7 bases. This CDR3 has 13 amino acids. Germline lookup yields CDR1 MNHEY and CDR2 SMNVEV (reference sequence). The J segment lost 4 bases and the V segment lost 8 bases, leaving 7 bases of the junction unmatched. In DNA, the CDR3 is TGTGCCAGCGCCGGGACAGAGCCCTATGGCTACACCTTC. Its protein is CASAGTEPYGYTF.

V gene TRBV7-9 combines with J gene TRBJ2-5; 9 positions agree with TRBD2. V lost 4 bases and J lost 5; bases outside the gene matches: 5. The CDR3 totals 14 residues. From germline, CDR1 is SEHNR and CDR2 FQNEAQ (reference sequence). CDR3 amino acids: CASSSSGASETQYF. The CDR3 DNA sequence: TGTGCCAGCAGCTCTAGCGGGGCCAGTGAGACCCAGTACTTC.

This chain connects TRBV12-3 or TRBV12-4 to TRBJ1-2, with D uncertain. The CDR3 consists of 12 residues. Between the trimmed V and J ends, which lost 6 bases and 7 bases, there was a span of 12 bases. CDR3 coding DNA: TGTGCCAGCAGCCTCCAGCTAGGTGGCTACACCTTC. Encoded protein: CASSLQLGGYTF.

V is TRBV5-1 and J is TRBJ2-2; 7 positions agree with TRBD1. The CDR3 is made up of 15 amino acids. Germline V gene lookup returns CDR1 SGHRS and CDR2 YFSETQ. The junction had 5 bases not matched to a gene; V was cut back by 0 bases and J by 6 bases. This chain's CDR3 is CASSLVSTGSGELFF. CDR3 nucleotides: TGCGCCAGCAGCTTGGTTTCGACAGGGTCCGGGGAGCTGTTTTTT.

This chain connects TRBV4-2 to TRBJ2-3; possible D gene TRBD2, 5 bases. This CDR3 region has 16 residues. V shed 0 bases and J shed 4 bases, with 14 bases lying between them. CDR1 and CDR2 from the germline V gene are LGHNA and YNFKEQ. CDR3 in amino acids: CASSQESRTLADTQYF. CDR3 in DNA: TGTGCCAGCAGCCAAGAGTCCCGGACTCTGGCAGATACGCAGTATTTT.

The chain is built from TRBV6-5 and TRBJ2-2, with D maybe TRBD1 (5 bases). V dropped 6 bases and J dropped 6 bases, with 11 bases sitting between them. Germline V gives CDR1 MNHEY, CDR2 SVGAGI. The CDR3 spans 13 residues. CDR3 sequence (DNA): TGTGCCAGCAGAGGGGTTACGGCCGGGGAGCTGTTTTTT. Its translation: CASRGVTAGELFF.

CDR3 protein: CASSDHSTGGNNSPLHF. The DNA of the CDR3 is TGTGCCAGCAGTGATCACTCGACAGGGGGCAATAATTCACCCCTCCACTTT. The chain uses TRBV6-1 and TRBJ1-6; TRBD1 agrees at 10 bases. The V gene end was trimmed by 3 bases and the J gene end by 5 bases; junction bases not matched to a gene: 7. The germline gives CDR1 MNHNS, CDR2 SASEGT. The CDR3 runs to 17 residues.

The chain employs TRBV2 and TRBJ1-3, with 10 bases matching TRBD1. Germline V gene lookup returns CDR1 SNHLY and CDR2 FYNNEI. CDR3 length: 17 residues. V was clipped by 10 bases and J by 0 bases; unmatched bases: 12. CDR3 DNA sequence: TGTGCCACCTCGCCCGAGACAGGGGGCTACTCTGGAAACACCATATATTTT. Amino acids: CATSPETGGYSGNTIYF.

This chain uses TRBV5-1 with TRBJ2-2; D ambiguous. The germline V and J ends were trimmed by 4 bases and 1 base, with 8 bases remaining between them. There are 14 residues in the CDR3. Germline assignment: CDR1 SGHRS and CDR2 YFSETQ. The CDR3 loop reads CASSPSGNTGELFF. The CDR3 DNA is TGCGCCAGCAGCCCGTCAGGGAACACCGGGGAGCTGTTTTTT. Full variable domain (outside the CDR3, taken from reference TRBV5-1 and TRBJ2-2): KAGVTQTPRYLIKTRGQQVTLSCSPISGHRSVSWYQQTPGQGLQFLFEYFSETQRNKGNFPGRFSGRQFSNSRSEMNVSTLELGDSALYLCASSPSGNTGELFFGEGSRLTVL.

The chain employs TRBV5-1 and TRBJ1-4, with 9 nucleotides matching TRBD1. CDR3 length equals 18 residues. Trimming cost V 2 bases and J 5 bases; bases outside gene matches: 13. Germline V gene lookup returns CDR1 SGHRS and CDR2 YFSETQ. CDR3 nucleotides: TGCGCCAGCAGCTTCCAACCCACAGGGGGCAGACAAAATGAAAAACTGTTTTTT. Protein: CASSFQPTGGRQNEKLFF.

V is TRBV20-1 and J is TRBJ2-7, with 9 bases that match TRBD2. The germline V gene encodes CDR1 DFQATT and CDR2 SNEGSKA (reference sequence). J gave up 2 bases and V 3 bases, and 5 bases lay outside the gene matches. There are 14 residues in the CDR3. The CDR3 loop reads CSASVIAGAYEQYF. CDR3 bases: TGCAGTGCTAGTGTAATAGCGGGGGCCTACGAGCAGTACTTC.